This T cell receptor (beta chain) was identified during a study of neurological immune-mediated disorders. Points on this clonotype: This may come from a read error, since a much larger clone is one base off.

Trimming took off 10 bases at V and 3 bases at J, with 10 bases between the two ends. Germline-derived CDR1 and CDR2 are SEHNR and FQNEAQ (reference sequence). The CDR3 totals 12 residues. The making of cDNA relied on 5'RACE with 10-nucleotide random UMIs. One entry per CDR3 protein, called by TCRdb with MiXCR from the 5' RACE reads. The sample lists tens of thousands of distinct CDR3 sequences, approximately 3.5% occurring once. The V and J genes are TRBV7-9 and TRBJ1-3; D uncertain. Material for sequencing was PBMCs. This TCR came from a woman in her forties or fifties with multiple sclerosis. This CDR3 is CATSIYGNTIYF. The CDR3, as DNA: TGTGCCACTTCAATCTATGGAAACACCATATATTTT.